One sample yielded the 13 T cell receptor beta chains listed below, sequenced in a study of patients and donors after allogeneic stem cell transplantation. TCRdb itself ran the RT-PCR reads through MiXCR, one entry per CDR3 protein. The sample comprises more than 850,000 distinct CDR3 sequences, roughly 17% of which are singletons, and 5% to 7.5% rests with the top ten. Material for sequencing was blood, either unsorted or a sorted T cell fraction (not recorded which). All receptors derive from a human donor who was either an allogeneic HSCT recipient or a stem cell or donor lymphocyte infusion donor (not recorded which). It is not recorded whose cells these are; they may come from a transplant donor.

This chain uses TRBV30 with TRBJ2-3; TRBD1 or TRBD2 may be the D gene (5 bases each). Between the trimmed V and J ends, which lost 1 base and 4 bases, there was a span of 9 bases. The CDR3 spans 13 residues. Germline values: CDR1 GTSNPN, CDR2 SVGIG (reference sequence). CDR3: CAWSGGRADTQYF. The DNA of the CDR3 is TGTGCCTGGAGTGGGGGACGGGCAGATACGCAGTATTTT.

The rearrangement joins TRBV7-9 to TRBJ2-7; D is ambiguous. CDR1 and CDR2 (germline): SEHNR, FQNEAQ (reference sequence). The CDR3 is 14 residues long. Trimming pared 5 bases from V and 2 bases from J, leaving 13 bases between. The CDR3 nucleotides read TGTGCCAGCAGCCCGAGCGACCGAACCTACGAGCAGTACTTC. It is translated as CASSPSDRTYEQYF.

This clonotype occurred a few times. The chain joins TRBV7-9 to TRBJ2-1; maybe TRBD2 (6 bases). Germline CDR1 SEHNR, CDR2 FQNEAQ (reference sequence). V was clipped by 3 bases and J by 7 bases, with 19 bases between them. CDR3 size: 16 residues. This chain's CDR3 is CASSLTDYREWNEQFF. The CDR3 DNA reads TGTGCCAGCAGCTTGACGGACTACCGAGAATGGAATGAGCAGTTCTTC.

This sequence joins TRBV3-1 and TRBJ2-1; 13 bases are shared with TRBD2. The germline gives CDR1 LGHDT, CDR2 YNNKEL (reference sequence). The CDR3 loop spans 18 amino acids. V trimming: 4 bases; J trimming: 0 bases; junction bases outside the gene matches: 6. CDR3 in amino acids: CASSRRLAGGLSYNEQFF. The CDR3 region has the DNA TGTGCCAGCAGCCGAAGACTAGCGGGGGGACTCTCCTACAATGAGCAGTTCTTC.

V and J are TRBV27 and TRBJ2-1, with D tentatively TRBD1 (5 bases). CDR1 and CDR2 (germline): MNHEY, SMNVEV (reference sequence). The ends were cut back, 5 bases at V and 0 bases at J, with 17 bases in the middle. This CDR3 spans 17 amino acids. As DNA, the CDR3 is TGTGCCAGCAGTACCAAGCACGACAGTTTCTCCTACAATGAGCAGTTCTTC. Its protein is CASSTKHDSFSYNEQFF.

This chain joins TRBV25-1 and TRBJ1-1; no firm D call. V lost 3 bases, J lost 8 bases, and 10 bases lay in between. Germline CDR1 is MGHDK and CDR2 is SYGVNS. CDR3 size: 12 residues. The CDR3 sequence: CASSDRIYEAFF. DNA for the CDR3: TGTGCCAGCAGTGACCGGATCTACGAAGCTTTCTTT. Complete variable domain (other parts from reference TRBV25-1 and TRBJ1-1): EADIYQTPRYLVIGTGKKITLECSQTMGHDKMYWYQQDPGMELHLIHYSYGVNSTEKGDLSSESTVSRIRTEHFPLTLESARPSHTSQYLCASSDRIYEAFFGQGTRLTVV.

This clonotype was recorded a few times. V usage is TRBV27 and J usage is TRBJ2-1, with TRBD1 matching 9 bases. The junction had 11 bases not matched to a gene; V was cut back by 10 bases and J by 7 bases. Germline CDR1 is MNHEY and CDR2 is SMNVEV (reference sequence). There are 14 residues in the CDR3. CDR3 sequence reads: CATKDRGRVNEQFF. In DNA form, the CDR3 reads TGTGCCACCAAGGACAGGGGACGGGTGAATGAGCAGTTCTTC.

The chain joins TRBV5-1 to TRBJ2-7, with D possibly TRBD1 on 6 matching bases. Trimming took off 0 bases at V and 7 bases at J, with 23 bases between the two ends. There are 17 residues in the CDR3. Germline lookup yields CDR1 SGHRS and CDR2 YFSETQ. CDR3 sequence reads: CASSLVLGASLRGEQYF. Written as DNA, the CDR3 is TGCGCCAGCAGCTTGGTTTTGGGGGCCAGCCTACGAGGGGAGCAGTACTTC.

This clonotype has only a few counts. This chain uses TRBV4-3 with TRBJ2-1; TRBD2 aligns across 9 bases. Germline V CDR1 and CDR2: LGHNA, YSLEER. The CDR3 contains 17 residues. The V segment lost 0 bases and the J segment 5 bases; nucleotides outside the gene matches: 8. CDR3 nucleotides: TGCGCCAGCAGCCAAGATGGGCGGGGGGGCCTGGACAATGAGCAGTTCTTC. This translates into CASSQDGRGGLDNEQFF.

Only a few counts were recorded for this clonotype. J is TRBJ2-6 and V is TRBV20-1; the match to TRBD1 covers 8 bases. The CDR3 totals 16 residues. J was trimmed by 0 bases and V by 6 bases; bases with no gene match: 7. From germline, CDR1 is DFQATT and CDR2 SNEGSKA (reference sequence). The CDR3 DNA sequence: TGCAGTGCCCAGGGGGCCTCCCCCTCTGGGGCCAACGTCCTGACTTTC. Its translation: CSAQGASPSGANVLTF.

This clonotype was picked up a small number of times. The genes are TRBV11-2 and TRBJ1-1, with D perhaps TRBD1 (6 bases). The CDR3 has 16 amino acids. V lost 5 bases, J lost 6 bases, and 22 bases lay in between. The germline V gene has CDR1 SGHAT and CDR2 FQNNGV. CDR3 in amino acids: CASSLQGQSAKAEAFF. CDR3 coding DNA: TGTGCCAGCAGCCTCCAGGGGCAGTCCGCCAAGGCTGAAGCTTTCTTT.

This chain joins TRBV6-2 or TRBV6-3 and TRBJ1-5; TRBD1 might be the D (6 bases). The V gene's germline CDR1 is MNHEY and CDR2 SVGEGT. V gave up 6 bases and J gave up 1 base, with 16 bases separating them. The CDR3 is made up of 16 amino acids. For the CDR3, the DNA is TGTGCCAGCAGACCCGACCGGGACATGAGCAATCAGCCCCAGCATTTT. Its translation: CASRPDRDMSNQPQHF.

The chain couples TRBV20-1 to TRBJ2-4, with a weak D call TRBD2 (6 bases). This CDR3 is 15 amino acids long. The V gene lost 4 bases and the J gene lost 0 bases, with 13 bases spanning the gap. Germline values: CDR1 DFQATT, CDR2 SNEGSKA (reference sequence). This chain's CDR3 is CSAILARLAKNIQYF. The CDR3 DNA sequence: TGCAGTGCTATTCTAGCGCGCCTAGCCAAAAACATTCAGTACTTC.